The entry that follows covers one T cell receptor (beta chain) sequence. These data originate in a study of blood T cell repertoires in COVID-19. For the study at large: PBMCs, B-cell-depleted T cells, or T cells provided the cDNA or gDNA that made up the material.

Trimming took 1 base from V and 5 from J, leaving 8 bases between them. The germline CDR1 and CDR2 sequences are SGHDN and FVKESK. This CDR3 region has 14 residues. The authors' processing: Reference gene primer amplification gave nucleated cell count estimates. Profiled with immunoSEQ multiplex PCR; TCRdb holds only in-frame clones, not every one. The DNA was the basis for D and trimming; V, J and clone size are from that table. Here the sample spans around 25,000 clones, about 76% being singletons. This rearrangement joins TRBV14 to TRBJ2-2; the D is unclear. Input material: peripheral blood. This sequence originates from a man between 65 and 85 years old with acute or convalescent COVID-19. This chain's CDR3 is CASSQARQTGELFF. The CDR3 DNA reads TGTGCCAGCAGCCAAGCCCGCCAGACCGGGGAGCTGTTTTTT. The whole variable domain, filled in from reference TRBV14 and TRBJ2-2, reads EAGVTQFPSHSVIEKGQTVTLRCDPISGHDNLYWYRRVMGKEIKFLLHFVKESKQDESGMPNNRFLAERTGGTYSTLKVQPAELEDSGVYFCASSQARQTGELFFGEGSRLTVL.